Included here is one T cell receptor (beta chain) sequence, with context. Antigen unknown. CDR1 is SGHRS, CDR2 YFSETQ, per germline. The CDR3 runs 14 residues. Trimming cost V 7 bases and J 5 bases, with 16 bases left between them. Participating donors were healthy, HIV-negative adults free of recent acute infections or vaccinations. The investigators split CD4+ cells into a CD45RA+ naive subset and a CD45RA-negative memory subset. These data belong to a study of shared clonotypes between healthy human individuals. Study results and limitations: Between a few donors, naive CD4 clonotypes were shared at a level of around 4.8%.

The authors' processing: For the immunoSEQ data, sequences were junction-only without quality scores, so filtering differed. Repertoires were generated with immunoSEQ multiplex PCR, while TCRdb's copy carries only in-frame clones and drops some. V, J and clone size derive from that table, while D and trimming were established from the DNA sequence. Counted here are over 850,000 clones, approximately 80% occurring once; the ten biggest clones make up around 0.61%. The chain joins TRBV5-1 to TRBJ2-1; possibly TRBD1 for D (7 bases). This clonotype was obtained from a man aged 18 to 29 in good health. Some clones in this sample may be carry-over from other donors' samples. Sequenced sample: memory CD4+ T cells from PBMCs. This sample's subset: CD45RA-negative fraction. CDR3 protein: CASGSGGLDNEQFF. CDR3 bases: TGCGCCAGCGGCTCAGGGGGGCTCGACAATGAGCAGTTCTTC.